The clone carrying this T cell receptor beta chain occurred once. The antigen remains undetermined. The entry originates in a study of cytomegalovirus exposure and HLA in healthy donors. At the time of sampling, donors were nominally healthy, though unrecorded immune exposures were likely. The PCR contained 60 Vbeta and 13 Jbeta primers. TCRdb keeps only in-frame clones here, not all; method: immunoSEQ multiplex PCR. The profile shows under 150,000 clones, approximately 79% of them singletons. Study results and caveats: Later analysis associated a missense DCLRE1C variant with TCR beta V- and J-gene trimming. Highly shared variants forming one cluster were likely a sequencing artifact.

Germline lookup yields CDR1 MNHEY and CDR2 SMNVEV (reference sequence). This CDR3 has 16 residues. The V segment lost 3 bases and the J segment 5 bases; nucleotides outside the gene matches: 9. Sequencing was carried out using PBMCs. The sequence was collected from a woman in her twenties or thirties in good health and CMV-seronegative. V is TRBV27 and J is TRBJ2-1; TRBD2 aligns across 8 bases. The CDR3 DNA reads TGTGCCAGCAGTTTTTCCGCAGCGGGGGAGGACAATGAGCAGTTCTTC. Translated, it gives CASSFSAAGEDNEQFF.